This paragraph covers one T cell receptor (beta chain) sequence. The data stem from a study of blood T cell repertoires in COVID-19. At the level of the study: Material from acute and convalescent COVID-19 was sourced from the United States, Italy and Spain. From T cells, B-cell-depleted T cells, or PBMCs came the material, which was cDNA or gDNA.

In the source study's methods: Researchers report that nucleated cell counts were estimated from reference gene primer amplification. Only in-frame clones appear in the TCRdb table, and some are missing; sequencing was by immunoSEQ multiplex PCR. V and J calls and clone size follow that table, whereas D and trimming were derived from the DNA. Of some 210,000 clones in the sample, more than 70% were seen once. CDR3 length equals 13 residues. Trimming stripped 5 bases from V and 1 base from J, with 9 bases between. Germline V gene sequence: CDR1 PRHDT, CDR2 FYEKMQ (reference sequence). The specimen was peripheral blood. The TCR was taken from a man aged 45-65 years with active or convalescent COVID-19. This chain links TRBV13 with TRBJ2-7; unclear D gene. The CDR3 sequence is CASSPSESYEQYF. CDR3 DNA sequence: TGTGCCAGCAGCCCCTCGGAGTCCTACGAGCAGTACTTC.